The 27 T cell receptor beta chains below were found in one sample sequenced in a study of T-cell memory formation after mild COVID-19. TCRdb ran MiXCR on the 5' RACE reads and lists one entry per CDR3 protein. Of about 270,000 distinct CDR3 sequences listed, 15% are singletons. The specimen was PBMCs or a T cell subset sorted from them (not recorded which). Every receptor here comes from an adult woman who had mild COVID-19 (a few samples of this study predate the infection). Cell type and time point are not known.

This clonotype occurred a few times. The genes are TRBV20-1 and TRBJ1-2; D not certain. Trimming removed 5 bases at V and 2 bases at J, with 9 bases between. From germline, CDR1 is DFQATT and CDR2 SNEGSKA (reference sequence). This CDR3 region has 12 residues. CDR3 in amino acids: CSASPGNYGYTF. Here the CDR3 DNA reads TGCAGTGCTTCTCCAGGAAACTATGGCTACACCTTC.

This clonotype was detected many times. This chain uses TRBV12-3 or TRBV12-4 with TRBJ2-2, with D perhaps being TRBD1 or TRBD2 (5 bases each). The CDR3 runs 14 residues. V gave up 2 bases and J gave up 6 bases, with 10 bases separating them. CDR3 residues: CASSLPGTAGELFF. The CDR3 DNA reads TGTGCCAGCAGTTTACCTGGGACCGCCGGGGAGCTGTTTTTT.

In nucleotides, the CDR3 is TGCGCCAGCAGCTTTGTTAGCGGGTCGGTTGGCTACAATGAGCAGTTCTTC. It encodes CASSFVSGSVGYNEQFF. V is TRBV5-1 and J is TRBJ2-1; 7 bases are shared with TRBD2. The CDR3 consists of 17 residues. Per the germline V gene, CDR1 is SGHRS and CDR2 is YFSETQ. With 2 bases clipped from V and 3 bases from J, the junction kept 11 bases outside the gene matches.

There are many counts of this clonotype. In nucleotides, the CDR3 is TGTGCCACCAGCAGAGTTACCAGACAAGAGACCCAGTACTTC. Amino acids: CATSRVTRQETQYF. V gene TRBV15 combines with J gene TRBJ2-5, with D unclear. Per the germline V gene, CDR1 is LNHNV and CDR2 is YYDKDF (reference sequence). The CDR3 contains 14 residues. The germline V and J ends were trimmed by 1 base and 2 bases, with 8 bases remaining between them.

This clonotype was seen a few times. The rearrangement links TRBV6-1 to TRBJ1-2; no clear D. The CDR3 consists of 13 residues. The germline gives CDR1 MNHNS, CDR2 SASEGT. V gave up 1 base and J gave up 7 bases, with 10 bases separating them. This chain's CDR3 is CASSEGAWSGYTF. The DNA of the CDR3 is TGTGCCAGCAGTGAAGGGGCGTGGAGTGGCTACACCTTC.

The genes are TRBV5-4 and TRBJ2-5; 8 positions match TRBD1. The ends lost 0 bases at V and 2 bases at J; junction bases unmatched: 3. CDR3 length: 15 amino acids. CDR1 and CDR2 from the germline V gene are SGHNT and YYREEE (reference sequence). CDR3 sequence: CASSLGTGPQETQYF. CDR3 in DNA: TGTGCCAGCAGCTTGGGGACAGGGCCTCAAGAGACCCAGTACTTC. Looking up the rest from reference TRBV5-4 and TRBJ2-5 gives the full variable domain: ETGVTQSPTHLIKTRGQQVTLRCSSQSGHNTVSWYQQALGQGPQFIFQYYREEENGRGNFPPRFSGLQFPNYSSELNVNALELDDSALYLCASSLGTGPQETQYFGPGTRLLVL.

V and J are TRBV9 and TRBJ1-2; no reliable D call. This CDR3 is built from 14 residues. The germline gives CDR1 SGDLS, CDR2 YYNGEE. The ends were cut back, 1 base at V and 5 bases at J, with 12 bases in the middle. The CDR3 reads CASSVFKTSYGYTF. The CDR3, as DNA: TGTGCCAGCAGCGTATTTAAAACGTCGTATGGCTACACCTTC.

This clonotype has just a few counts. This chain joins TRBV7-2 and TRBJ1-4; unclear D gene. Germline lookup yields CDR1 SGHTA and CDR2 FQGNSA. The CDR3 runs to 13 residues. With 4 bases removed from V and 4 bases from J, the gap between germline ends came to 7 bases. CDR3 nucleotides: TGTGCCAGCAGCTACGGTTTTAATGAAAAACTGTTTTTT. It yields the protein CASSYGFNEKLFF.

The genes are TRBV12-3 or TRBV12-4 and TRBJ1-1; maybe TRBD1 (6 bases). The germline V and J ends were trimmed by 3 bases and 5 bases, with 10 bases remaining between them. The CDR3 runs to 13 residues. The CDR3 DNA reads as TGTGCCAGCAGTTTCGGGGGCAGGACTGAAGCTTTCTTT. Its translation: CASSFGGRTEAFF.

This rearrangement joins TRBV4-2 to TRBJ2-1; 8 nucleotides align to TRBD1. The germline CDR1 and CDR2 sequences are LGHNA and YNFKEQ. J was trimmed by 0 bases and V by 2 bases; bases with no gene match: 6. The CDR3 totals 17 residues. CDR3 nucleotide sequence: TGTGCCAGCAGCCAACCAGGGGACAGGCGCTCCTACAATGAGCAGTTCTTC. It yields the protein CASSQPGDRRSYNEQFF.

The CDR3 DNA follows: TGCAGTGCTAGAGATACGGCAGTACAAGAGACCCAGTACTTC. Translation gives CSARDTAVQETQYF. The chain employs TRBV20-1 and TRBJ2-5; D is uncertain. V gave up 0 bases and J gave up 2 bases, with 10 bases separating them. The CDR3 has 14 amino acids. Germline V gives CDR1 DFQATT, CDR2 SNEGSKA (reference sequence).

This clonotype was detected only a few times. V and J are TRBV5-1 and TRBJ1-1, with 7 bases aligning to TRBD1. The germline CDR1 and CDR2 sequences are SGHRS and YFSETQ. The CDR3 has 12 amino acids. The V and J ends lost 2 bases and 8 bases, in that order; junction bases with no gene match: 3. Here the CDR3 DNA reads TGCGCCAGCAGCTTACAGGGGCAAGAAGCTTTCTTT. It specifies CASSLQGQEAFF. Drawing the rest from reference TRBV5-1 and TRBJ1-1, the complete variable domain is KAGVTQTPRYLIKTRGQQVTLSCSPISGHRSVSWYQQTPGQGLQFLFEYFSETQRNKGNFPGRFSGRQFSNSRSEMNVSTLELGDSALYLCASSLQGQEAFFGQGTRLTVV.

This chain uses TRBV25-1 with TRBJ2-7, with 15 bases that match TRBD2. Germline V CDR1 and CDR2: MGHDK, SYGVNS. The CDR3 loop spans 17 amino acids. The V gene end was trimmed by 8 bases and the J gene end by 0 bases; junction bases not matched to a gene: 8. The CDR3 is CASLGLAGGKSSYEQYF. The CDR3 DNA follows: TGTGCCAGCTTAGGACTAGCGGGAGGGAAGAGCTCCTACGAGCAGTACTTC.

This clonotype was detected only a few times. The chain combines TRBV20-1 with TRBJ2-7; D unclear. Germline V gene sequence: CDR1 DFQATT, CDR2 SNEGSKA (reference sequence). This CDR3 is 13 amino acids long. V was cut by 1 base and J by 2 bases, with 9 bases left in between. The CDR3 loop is CSARGKAAYEQYF. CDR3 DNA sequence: TGCAGTGCTAGAGGGAAGGCAGCCTACGAGCAGTACTTC.

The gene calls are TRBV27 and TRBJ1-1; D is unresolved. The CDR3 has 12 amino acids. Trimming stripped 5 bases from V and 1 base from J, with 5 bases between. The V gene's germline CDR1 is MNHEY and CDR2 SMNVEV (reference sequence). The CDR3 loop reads CASSTWNTEAFF. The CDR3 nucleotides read TGTGCCAGCAGTACTTGGAACACTGAAGCTTTCTTT.

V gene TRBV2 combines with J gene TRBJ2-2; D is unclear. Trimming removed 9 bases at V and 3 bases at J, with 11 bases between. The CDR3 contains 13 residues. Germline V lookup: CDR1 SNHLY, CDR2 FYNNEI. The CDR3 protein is CASLDSYTGELFF. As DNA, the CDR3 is TGTGCCAGTTTAGACTCGTACACCGGGGAGCTGTTTTTT.

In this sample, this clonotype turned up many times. CDR3 coding DNA: TGTGCCAGCAGCCAAGAGCCTAGCGGGGGCTGGGGGGAGCAGTACTTC. This codes for CASSQEPSGGWGEQYF. This chain connects TRBV4-2 to TRBJ2-7, with 10 positions matching TRBD2. V was clipped by 0 bases and J by 7 bases; unmatched bases: 9. Per germline, CDR1 LGHNA and CDR2 YNFKEQ. The CDR3 consists of 16 residues.

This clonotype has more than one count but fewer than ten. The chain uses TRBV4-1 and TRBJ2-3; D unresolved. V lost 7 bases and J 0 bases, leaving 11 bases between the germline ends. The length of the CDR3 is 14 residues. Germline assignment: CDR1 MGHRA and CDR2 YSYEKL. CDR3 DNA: TGCGCCAGCAAGGACCGTGCTAGCACAGATACGCAGTATTTT. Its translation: CASKDRASTDTQYF.

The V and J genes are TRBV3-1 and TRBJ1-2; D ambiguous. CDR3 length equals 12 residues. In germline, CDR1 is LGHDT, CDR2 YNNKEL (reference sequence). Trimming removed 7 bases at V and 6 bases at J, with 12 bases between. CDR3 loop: CASTTAGHGYTF. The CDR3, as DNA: TGTGCCAGCACTACCGCGGGTCATGGCTACACCTTC.

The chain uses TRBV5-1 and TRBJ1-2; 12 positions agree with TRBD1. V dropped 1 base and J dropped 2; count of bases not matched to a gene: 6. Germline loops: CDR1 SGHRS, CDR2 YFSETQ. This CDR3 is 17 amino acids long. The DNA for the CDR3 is TGCGCCAGCAGCTTGTCGGGACAGGGGGCGAACAACTATGGCTACACCTTC. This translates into CASSLSGQGANNYGYTF.

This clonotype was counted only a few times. The CDR3 DNA is TGTGCCAGCTCACCACCAGGGCCGAACATTCAGTACTTC. Its protein product is CASSPPGPNIQYF. V is TRBV18 and J is TRBJ2-4; D unclear. CDR3 size: 13 residues. Germline V lookup: CDR1 KGHSH, CDR2 LQKENI. V was clipped by 0 bases and J by 7 bases, with 7 bases between them.

The CDR3 region has the DNA TGTGCCACCAGTGATAGGGGGTACACCGGGGAGCTGTTTTTT. Translated, it gives CATSDRGYTGELFF. The gene calls are TRBV24-1 and TRBJ2-2, with D possibly TRBD1 on 6 matching bases. In germline, CDR1 is KGHDR, CDR2 SFDVKD. This CDR3 contains 14 residues. V was clipped by 3 bases and J by 3 bases, with 7 bases between them.

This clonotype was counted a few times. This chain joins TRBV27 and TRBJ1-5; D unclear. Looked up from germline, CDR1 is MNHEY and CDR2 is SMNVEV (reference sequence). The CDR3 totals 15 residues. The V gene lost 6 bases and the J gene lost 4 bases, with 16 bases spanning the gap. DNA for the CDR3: TGTGCCAGCAGCAGGAACCTAGAAGGGAATCAGCCCCAGCATTTT. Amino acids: CASSRNLEGNQPQHF.

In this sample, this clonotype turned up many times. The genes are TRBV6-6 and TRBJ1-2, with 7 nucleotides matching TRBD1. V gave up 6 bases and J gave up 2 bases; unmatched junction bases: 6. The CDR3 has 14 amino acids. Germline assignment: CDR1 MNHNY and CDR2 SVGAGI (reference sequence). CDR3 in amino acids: CASRTGQTNYGYTF. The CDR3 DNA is TGTGCCAGCAGAACGGGACAGACGAACTATGGCTACACCTTC.

As DNA, the CDR3 is TGCGCCAGCAGTGGGACAGGGGATATAAATGAGCAGTTCTTC. This sequence encodes CASSGTGDINEQFF. This chain connects TRBV10-2 to TRBJ2-1; 9 positions match TRBD1. The V gene end was trimmed by 4 bases and the J gene end by 7 bases; junction bases not matched to a gene: 5. The CDR3 contains 14 residues. CDR1 and CDR2 (germline): WSHSY, SAAADI.

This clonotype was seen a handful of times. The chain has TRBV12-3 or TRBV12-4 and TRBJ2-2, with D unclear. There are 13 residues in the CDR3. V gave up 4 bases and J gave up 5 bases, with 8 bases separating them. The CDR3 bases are TGTGCCAGCAGTTCCGGATGGACCGGGGAGCTGTTTTTT. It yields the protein CASSSGWTGELFF.

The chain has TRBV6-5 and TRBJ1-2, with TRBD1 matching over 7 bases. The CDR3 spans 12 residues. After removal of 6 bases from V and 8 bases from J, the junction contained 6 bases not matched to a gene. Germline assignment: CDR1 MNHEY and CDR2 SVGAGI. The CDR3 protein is CASRYRGGGYTF. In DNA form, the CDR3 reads TGTGCCAGCAGGTACAGGGGAGGGGGCTACACCTTC.